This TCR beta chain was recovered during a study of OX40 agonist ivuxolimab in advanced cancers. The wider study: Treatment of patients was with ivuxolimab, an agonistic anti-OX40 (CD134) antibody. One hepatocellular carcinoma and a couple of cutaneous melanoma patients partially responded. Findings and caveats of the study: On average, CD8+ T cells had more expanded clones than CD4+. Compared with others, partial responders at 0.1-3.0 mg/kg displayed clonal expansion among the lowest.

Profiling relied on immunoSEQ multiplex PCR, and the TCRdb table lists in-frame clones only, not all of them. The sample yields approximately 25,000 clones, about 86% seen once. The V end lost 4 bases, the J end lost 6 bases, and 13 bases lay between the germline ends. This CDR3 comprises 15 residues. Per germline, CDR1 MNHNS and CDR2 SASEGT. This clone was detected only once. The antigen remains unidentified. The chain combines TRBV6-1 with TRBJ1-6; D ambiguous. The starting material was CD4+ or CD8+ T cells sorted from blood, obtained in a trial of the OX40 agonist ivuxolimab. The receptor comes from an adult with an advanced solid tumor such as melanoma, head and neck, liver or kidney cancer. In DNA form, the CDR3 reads TGTGCCAGCAGTGGACGGACGGACGGTAATTCACCCCTCCACTTT. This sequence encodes CASSGRTDGNSPLHF.